One sample yielded the 25 T cell receptor beta chains listed below, sequenced in a study of blood T cell repertoires in COVID-19. TCRdb keeps only in-frame clones here, not all; method: immunoSEQ multiplex PCR. Here the sample spans 60,000 to 85,000 clones, roughly three quarters being singletons. Material for sequencing was peripheral blood. Receptor source: an older man with acute or convalescent COVID-19.

V is TRBV19 and J is TRBJ1-1; D may be TRBD1 (5 bases). The CDR3 totals 16 residues. Germline values: CDR1 LNHDA, CDR2 SQIVND (reference sequence). The V end was cut by 7 bases, the J end by 4 bases, with 22 bases between. The CDR3 sequence: CASMAAAGRATTEAFF. In nucleotides, the CDR3 is TGTGCCAGTATGGCGGCCGCAGGGAGGGCGACCACTGAAGCTTTCTTT.

This clone was observed a handful of times. The genes are TRBV27 and TRBJ2-1; TRBD2 matches 8 bases. V shed 6 bases, J shed 2 bases, and the junction held 3 bases outside the gene matches. The CDR3 is made up of 14 amino acids. Germline CDR1 MNHEY, CDR2 SMNVEV (reference sequence). The CDR3 nucleotides are TGTGCCAGCAGACTAGCGGCGGCCTACAATGAGCAGTTCTTC. Residues: CASRLAAAYNEQFF.

This chain links TRBV28 with TRBJ2-7; D is perhaps TRBD2 (6 bases). CDR3 length: 13 residues. The germline V gene encodes CDR1 MDHEN and CDR2 SYDVKM. Trimming took 5 bases from V and 4 from J, leaving 12 bases between them. CDR3: CASSPGREYEQYF. CDR3 in DNA: TGTGCCAGCAGTCCGGGACGGGAGTACGAGCAGTACTTC.

The chain is built from TRBV28 and TRBJ1-2, with 10 bases lining up with TRBD1. Germline V lookup: CDR1 MDHEN, CDR2 SYDVKM. The CDR3 runs 17 residues. Germline trimming cut 1 base from V and 0 bases from J; bases unmatched to any gene: 5. The CDR3: CASSLLGTGVPNYGYTF. DNA for the CDR3: TGTGCCAGCAGTTTATTAGGGACAGGGGTCCCTAACTATGGCTACACCTTC.

This chain joins TRBV28 and TRBJ1-2, with D maybe TRBD1 (5 bases). Trimming stripped 5 bases from V and 4 bases from J, with 20 bases between. Germline values: CDR1 MDHEN, CDR2 SYDVKM. CDR3 length: 16 residues. The CDR3 coding sequence is TGTGCCAGCAGTCGAGGGACTCCCGGGGGTAGCTATGGCTACACCTTC. Encoded protein: CASSRGTPGGSYGYTF.

V gene TRBV7-8 combines with J gene TRBJ2-1; 11 bases are shared with TRBD2. J gave up 8 bases and V 1 base, and 10 bases lay outside the gene matches. This CDR3 is built from 17 residues. CDR1 and CDR2 from the germline V gene are SGHVS and FQNEAQ. The CDR3 region is CASSLEARTSGYDEQFF. CDR3 nucleotide sequence: TGTGCCAGCAGCTTAGAGGCCCGGACTAGCGGGTACGATGAGCAGTTCTTC.

The chain has TRBV15 and TRBJ1-5, with D unresolved. The CDR3 extends over 15 amino acids. The ends were cut back, 4 bases at V and 4 bases at J, with 14 bases in the middle. Germline V gene lookup returns CDR1 LNHNV and CDR2 YYDKDF (reference sequence). CDR3 bases: TGTGCCACCAGCATCGCGAGACTAAGGAATCAGCCCCAGCATTTT. Amino acids: CATSIARLRNQPQHF.

The chain carries TRBV11-2 and TRBJ1-6; D ambiguous. From germline, CDR1 is SGHAT and CDR2 FQNNGV. V dropped 1 base and J dropped 6 bases, with 7 bases sitting between them. The CDR3 spans 14 residues. The CDR3: CASSLGTGNSPLHF. The CDR3 coding sequence is TGTGCCAGCAGCTTAGGCACGGGTAATTCACCCCTCCACTTT.

The chain links TRBV6-5 to TRBJ2-7; 9 bases line up with TRBD1. This CDR3 spans 15 amino acids. Germline CDR1 reads MNHEY; CDR2 reads SVGAGI. V shed 3 bases and J 4 bases; nucleotides not matched to a gene: 7. This chain's CDR3 is CASSYSSGTGYEQYF. In DNA form, the CDR3 reads TGTGCCAGCAGTTATTCCTCCGGGACAGGGTACGAGCAGTACTTC.

The CDR3 region has the DNA TGTGCCAGCAGCTTAAGGGGGCGAGAGACTTTCTTT. This translates into CASSLRGRETFF. The chain carries TRBV7-9 and TRBJ1-1; 7 bases are a match to TRBD1. The CDR3 runs to 12 residues. CDR1 and CDR2 from the germline V gene are SEHNR and FQNEAQ (reference sequence). V was pared by 2 bases and J by 12 bases, with 6 bases of the junction left unmatched.

The chain links TRBV7-9 to TRBJ1-1, with 9 bases aligning to TRBD1. Germline CDR1 is SEHNR and CDR2 is FQNEAQ (reference sequence). V trimming: 2 bases; J trimming: 8 bases; junction bases outside the gene matches: 12. The CDR3 loop spans 16 amino acids. The CDR3 nucleotides are TGTGCCAGCAGCTTAAGACAGGGGGGGATCGGAGACGAAGCTTTCTTT. Amino acid sequence: CASSLRQGGIGDEAFF.

The V call is TRBV5-1, the J call TRBJ1-4; D possibly corresponds to TRBD1 (5 bases). Trimming cost V 4 bases and J 0 bases, with 10 bases left between them. CDR3 size: 15 residues. CDR1 is SGHRS, CDR2 YFSETQ, per germline. The CDR3 DNA sequence: TGCGCCAGCAGCCTCGACAGTGCAACTAATGAAAAACTGTTTTTT. Translating it yields CASSLDSATNEKLFF. Using reference TRBV5-1 and TRBJ1-4 for the parts outside the CDR3, the full variable domain is KAGVTQTPRYLIKTRGQQVTLSCSPISGHRSVSWYQQTPGQGLQFLFEYFSETQRNKGNFPGRFSGRQFSNSRSEMNVSTLELGDSALYLCASSLDSATNEKLFFGSGTQLSVL.

This clone was found many times. The V and J genes are TRBV4-1 and TRBJ1-6; possibly TRBD1 for D (6 bases). This CDR3 has 17 residues. Between the trimmed V and J ends, which lost 0 bases and 6 bases, there was a span of 15 bases. The V gene's germline CDR1 is MGHRA and CDR2 YSYEKL. CDR3 DNA sequence: TGCGCCAGCAGCCAAGATCAGACAGGTTTTTTTAATTCACCCCTCCACTTT. Protein sequence: CASSQDQTGFFNSPLHF.

This rearrangement joins TRBV28 to TRBJ1-6, with D unclear. Trimming left V 8 bases short and J 0 bases short, with 8 bases between. Germline loops: CDR1 MDHEN, CDR2 SYDVKM. This CDR3 is 14 amino acids long. CDR3 sequence: CASGEYSYNSPLHF. For the CDR3, the DNA is TGTGCCAGCGGGGAGTACTCCTATAATTCACCCCTCCACTTT.

This chain uses TRBV20-1 with TRBJ1-4, with no clear D. Germline V gene lookup returns CDR1 DFQATT and CDR2 SNEGSKA (reference sequence). This CDR3 spans 11 amino acids. V lost 3 bases and J 8 bases, leaving 7 bases between the germline ends. The CDR3: CSARGGEKLFF. DNA for the CDR3: TGCAGTGCTAGGGGAGGGGAAAAACTGTTTTTT.

V is TRBV10-1 and J is TRBJ1-3, with a tentative D call TRBD1 (6 bases). The V gene lost 6 bases and the J gene lost 0 bases, with 21 bases spanning the gap. CDR3 size: 18 residues. CDR1 WNHNN and CDR2 SYGVQD come from the germline V gene (reference sequence). CDR3 region: CASSHMGRGPSSGNTIYF. Written as DNA, the CDR3 is TGCGCCAGCAGCCATATGGGGCGGGGGCCTAGCTCTGGAAACACCATATATTTT.

The chain links TRBV3-1 (or the pseudogene TRBV3-2) to TRBJ1-6, with unresolved D. Trimming removed 1 base from V and 4 bases from J, with 11 bases in between. The CDR3 is 16 residues long. The germline CDR1 and CDR2 sequences are LGHDT and YNNKEL (reference sequence). The CDR3 DNA is TGTGCCAGCAGCCAAGGAGCACTGAGTTATAATTCACCCCTCCACTTT. Translated: CASSQGALSYNSPLHF.

The rearrangement joins TRBV29-1 to TRBJ2-4; no reliable D call. Trimming left V 4 bases short and J 2 bases short, with 9 bases between. The CDR3 is made up of 13 amino acids. Germline values: CDR1 SQVTM, CDR2 ANQGSEA. CDR3 region: CSVVGAPKNIQYF. The CDR3 nucleotides read TGCAGCGTTGTAGGAGCGCCCAAAAACATTCAGTACTTC.

This clone was detected ten times or more. The genes are TRBV20-1 and TRBJ1-2; TRBD1 aligns across 8 bases. V lost 3 bases, J lost 4 bases, and 4 bases stayed unmatched. The germline V gene has CDR1 DFQATT and CDR2 SNEGSKA (reference sequence). The CDR3 length is 13 residues. In nucleotides, the CDR3 is TGCAGTGCTAGTCGACAGGGGTTCTATGGCTACACCTTC. It codes for CSASRQGFYGYTF.

This chain joins TRBV5-4 and TRBJ2-5; possible D gene TRBD2, 6 bases. Trimming cost V 4 bases and J 5 bases, with 18 bases left between them. This CDR3 has 15 amino acids. Germline assignment: CDR1 SGHNT and CDR2 YYREEE (reference sequence). The CDR3 is CASSHQSRGRETQYF. CDR3 coding DNA: TGTGCCAGCAGCCACCAGTCTCGGGGGAGGGAGACCCAGTACTTC.

V is TRBV3-1 (or the pseudogene TRBV3-2) and J is TRBJ2-7, with 12 bases that match TRBD2. Germline V CDR1 and CDR2: LGHDT, YNNKEL (reference sequence). J gave up 4 bases and V 4 bases, and 8 bases lay outside the gene matches. This CDR3 has 16 amino acids. The CDR3 DNA reads as TGTGCCAGCAGCCCCACCCTAGCGGGAGGGCGGTACGAGCAGTACTTC. Protein product: CASSPTLAGGRYEQYF.

V is TRBV5-1 and J is TRBJ1-6; D is unresolved. CDR1 and CDR2 from the germline V gene are SGHRS and YFSETQ. This CDR3 comprises 13 residues. Trimming removed 3 bases from V and 7 bases from J, with 8 bases in between. Written as DNA, the CDR3 is TGCGCCAGCAGCTCGGGTATAAATTCACCCCTCCACTTT. Its protein product is CASSSGINSPLHF.

The rearrangement links TRBV24-1 to TRBJ2-5, with TRBD1 matching over 7 bases. Per germline, CDR1 KGHDR and CDR2 SFDVKD. The CDR3 covers 15 residues. The V gene end was trimmed by 9 bases and the J gene end by 6 bases; junction bases not matched to a gene: 15. CDR3 protein: CATSSHQGDEKTQYF. In DNA form, the CDR3 reads TGTGCCACCTCCTCCCACCAGGGGGACGAGAAGACCCAGTACTTC.

The genes are TRBV15 and TRBJ1-5, with D possibly being TRBD1 (5 bases). This CDR3 comprises 15 residues. Germline values: CDR1 LNHNV, CDR2 YYDKDF (reference sequence). The V end was cut by 4 bases, the J end by 0 bases, with 10 bases between. The CDR3 sequence is CATSTTAYSNQPQHF. The CDR3 bases are TGTGCCACCAGCACGACAGCGTATAGCAATCAGCCCCAGCATTTT.

The chain uses TRBV11-2 and TRBJ2-5; 10 bases are a match to TRBD2. Germline V gene data show CDR1 as SGHAT and CDR2 as FQNNGV. This CDR3 region has 15 residues. The trim removed 0 bases at V and 5 bases at J, leaving 3 bases unmatched. The CDR3 DNA reads as TGTGCCAGCAGCTTAGATCTAGCGGGAGTGGAGACCCAGTACTTC. Its protein is CASSLDLAGVETQYF.